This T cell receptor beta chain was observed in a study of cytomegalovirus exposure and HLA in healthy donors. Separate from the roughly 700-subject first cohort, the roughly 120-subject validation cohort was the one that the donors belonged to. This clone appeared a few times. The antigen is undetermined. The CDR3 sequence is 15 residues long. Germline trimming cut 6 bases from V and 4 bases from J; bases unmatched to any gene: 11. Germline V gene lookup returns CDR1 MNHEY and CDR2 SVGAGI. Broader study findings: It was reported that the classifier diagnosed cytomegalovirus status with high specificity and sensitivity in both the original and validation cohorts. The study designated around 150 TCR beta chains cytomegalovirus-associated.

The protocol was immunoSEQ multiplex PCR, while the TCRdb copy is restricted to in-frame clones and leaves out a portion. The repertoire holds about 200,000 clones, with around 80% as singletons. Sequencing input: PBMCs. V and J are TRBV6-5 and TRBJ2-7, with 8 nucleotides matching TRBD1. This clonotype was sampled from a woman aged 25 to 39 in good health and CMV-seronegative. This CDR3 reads CASSSRGTGGYEQYF. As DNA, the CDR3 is TGTGCCAGCAGCAGCAGGGGGACAGGAGGGTACGAGCAGTACTTC.